Included here is one T cell receptor beta chain sequence, with context. Its antigen is unknown. In the PCR, 60 Vbeta and 13 Jbeta primers were used. The method was immunoSEQ multiplex PCR; TCRdb's version includes in-frame clones alone and lacks a portion of them. The sample lists about 180,000 clones, more than 65% occurring once. This record comes from a study of cytomegalovirus exposure and HLA in healthy donors. Study-level points and caveats: Apparent HLA restriction characterized most CMV-associated TCR beta chains in a later analysis. When analyzed later, a missense DCLRE1C variant was found to be linked to TCR beta V- and J-gene trimming. Reported results showed that the classifier diagnosed cytomegalovirus status with high specificity and sensitivity.

Trimming took 1 base from V and 5 from J, leaving 14 bases between them. The CDR3 consists of 15 residues. Germline values: CDR1 MNHEY, CDR2 SMNVEV (reference sequence). The clonotype was recovered from a man aged 25 to 40 in good health and CMV-seronegative. The chain uses TRBV27 and TRBJ2-5; no firm D call. Sequencing was carried out using PBMCs. CDR3 sequence: CASSLYVSKVETQYF. In nucleotides, the CDR3 is TGTGCCAGCAGTTTATATGTTAGCAAAGTGGAGACCCAGTACTTC.